This TCR beta chain was found in a study of cytomegalovirus exposure and HLA in healthy donors. Remarks on this clone: Its antigen is not known.

The primer mix had 60 Vbeta and 13 Jbeta primers. The assay was immunoSEQ multiplex PCR, and TCRdb's table has in-frame clones only and misses some. The table has 73,000 or so clones, around four fifths seen once. V shed 3 bases and J shed 5 bases, with 16 bases lying between them. The CDR3 spans 16 residues. Germline V gene sequence: CDR1 MNHNS, CDR2 SASEGT. Study results and caveats: A later analysis revealed that TCR association rates differed between HLA loci, peaking at DRB1 and bottoming out at HLA-C. A later analysis, which compared TCR beta chains of equal frequency, found the HLA-associated ones more clonally expanded.

The source material was PBMCs. The clonotype originates from a human donor in good health. V and J are TRBV6-1 and TRBJ1-4; a weak D match, TRBD1 (5 bases). The CDR3 DNA reads as TGTGCCAGCAGTGATTCAGGGCGCCTCTTAAATGAAAAACTGTTTTTT. Its translation is CASSDSGRLLNEKLFF.